These 27 T cell receptor beta chains share one sample of origin, sequenced in a study of blood T cells in healthy people across ages. A J-beta primer mix and a sample-barcoded 5' primer were used in a second PCR of about 7 to 11 cycles. A single record per CDR3 protein comes from TCRdb applying MiXCR to the 5' RACE reads. The sample shows over 1,500,000 distinct CDR3 sequences, about 39% of them seen only once. The sample comprised blood. These receptors originate from a human donor in good health.

A few counts support this clonotype. The V call is TRBV4-1, the J call TRBJ2-5, with D perhaps TRBD1 or TRBD2 (5 bases each). The germline V gene encodes CDR1 MGHRA and CDR2 YSYEKL. This CDR3 region has 14 residues. V was trimmed by 0 bases and J by 13 bases, leaving 18 bases between them. Written as DNA, the CDR3 is TGCGCCAGCAGCCAAGAGGAGGTAGCAGACAGAAGGTACTTC. This gives the protein CASSQEEVADRRYF.

This clonotype was seen a few times. For the CDR3, the DNA is TGTGCCAGCAGCTTAGGCCGCGGACAACCTAACTATGGCTACACCTTC. Its translation is CASSLGRGQPNYGYTF. V and J are TRBV13 and TRBJ1-2, with D tentatively TRBD1 (5 bases). Trimming took off 0 bases at V and 0 bases at J, with 11 bases between the two ends. The V gene's germline CDR1 is PRHDT and CDR2 FYEKMQ (reference sequence). The CDR3 runs to 16 residues.

A single count supports this clonotype. This chain joins TRBV28 and TRBJ2-1; D gene ambiguous. Germline loops: CDR1 MDHEN, CDR2 SYDVKM. V lost 4 bases and J 7 bases, leaving 8 bases between the germline ends. This CDR3 spans 12 amino acids. The CDR3: CASSSVPNEQFF. The CDR3 DNA sequence: TGTGCCAGCAGTTCGGTCCCTAATGAGCAGTTCTTC.

J is TRBJ1-2 and V is TRBV3-1; D uncertain. Germline-derived CDR1 and CDR2 are LGHDT and YNNKEL (reference sequence). The CDR3 is 18 amino acids. Trimming took 3 bases from V and 1 from J, leaving 21 bases between them. CDR3 sequence reads: CASSHPKSREYYNYGYTF. CDR3 nucleotides: TGTGCCAGCAGCCATCCAAAGAGTCGGGAGTATTATAACTATGGCTACACCTTC.

This clonotype was observed a handful of times. The V and J genes are TRBV7-9 and TRBJ2-5; the D is unclear. CDR3 size: 15 residues. Per germline, CDR1 SEHNR and CDR2 FQNEAQ (reference sequence). V was shortened by 3 bases and J by 5 bases, with 16 bases between the two germline ends. CDR3 sequence: CASSFGPLTGETQYF. For the CDR3, the DNA is TGTGCCAGCAGCTTCGGGCCCCTGACGGGTGAGACCCAGTACTTC.

This clonotype was found a few times. The rearrangement uses TRBV28 and TRBJ1-6, with D perhaps TRBD1 (5 bases). Trimming pared 1 base from V and 3 bases from J, leaving 10 bases between. The CDR3 runs 16 residues. Germline V gene lookup returns CDR1 MDHEN and CDR2 SYDVKM. CDR3 in DNA: TGTGCCAGCAGTTTATTGATGGGACTCTATAATTCACCCCTCCACTTT. It translates to CASSLLMGLYNSPLHF.

This clonotype was observed a handful of times. The genes are TRBV20-1 and TRBJ2-3; weak D call: TRBD1 (5 bases). V was cut by 3 bases and J by 4 bases, with 14 bases left in between. Looked up from germline, CDR1 is DFQATT and CDR2 is SNEGSKA (reference sequence). The CDR3 totals 14 residues. The CDR3 protein is CSARGQGFADTQYF. The CDR3 DNA reads as TGCAGTGCTAGGGGGCAGGGATTCGCAGATACGCAGTATTTT.

V usage is TRBV20-1 and J usage is TRBJ2-2; 10 nucleotides agree with TRBD2. Trimming took 5 bases from V and 6 from J; bases not matched to a gene: 6. Germline loops: CDR1 DFQATT, CDR2 SNEGSKA (reference sequence). This CDR3 has 14 residues. The CDR3 sequence is CSAERGGLPGELFF. CDR3 in DNA: TGCAGTGCTGAGCGGGGGGGCCTTCCCGGGGAGCTGTTTTTT.

As for this clonotype: One junction end disagrees with the germline gene, perhaps due to a read error. The chain recombines TRBV28 with TRBJ2-4; 8 nucleotides line up with TRBD1. This CDR3 is 15 amino acids long. The germline V gene has CDR1 MDHEN and CDR2 SYDVKM. The DNA of the CDR3 is TGTGCCAGCAGTGCTGCGACAGGGGCCATAAACATTCAGTACTTC. Its protein is CASSAATGAINIQYF.

The genes are TRBV5-1 and TRBJ2-2, with D perhaps matching TRBD1 (6 bases). The CDR3 loop spans 16 amino acids. Germline V gene sequence: CDR1 SGHRS, CDR2 YFSETQ. The V and J ends lost 2 bases and 0 bases respectively, with 11 bases between them. Written as DNA, the CDR3 is TGCGCCAGCAGCTTAACCGGGACACCGAACACCGGGGAGCTGTTTTTT. It encodes CASSLTGTPNTGELFF.

The chain joins TRBV7-9 to TRBJ2-1; tentatively, D is TRBD1 (5 bases). Germline assignment: CDR1 SEHNR and CDR2 FQNEAQ (reference sequence). The CDR3 has 14 residues. V lost 0 bases and J 9 bases, leaving 12 bases between the germline ends. The CDR3 reads CASSLAGTGLEQFF. The DNA of the CDR3 is TGTGCCAGCAGCTTAGCGGGTACAGGTCTTGAGCAGTTCTTC.

This clonotype was seen a handful of times. The chain recombines TRBV25-1 with TRBJ2-1, with TRBD2 matching 8 bases. V was clipped by 3 bases and J by 3 bases; unmatched bases: 7. The CDR3 has 16 residues. Germline CDR1 is MGHDK and CDR2 is SYGVNS. The CDR3 DNA reads as TGTGCCAGCAGTGATGGTTTCGGGACTAGCTACAATGAGCAGTTCTTC. Its protein is CASSDGFGTSYNEQFF.

The chain joins TRBV12-3 or TRBV12-4 to TRBJ2-7; 7 bases match TRBD1. Unmatched junction bases numbered 7, after V lost 6 bases and J lost 2 bases. The CDR3 contains 14 residues. CDR3 sequence reads: CASSIGTVAYEQYF. The DNA of the CDR3 is TGTGCCAGCAGCATCGGGACAGTCGCCTACGAGCAGTACTTC.

In its sample, this clonotype was seen a few times. The chain uses TRBV25-1 and TRBJ1-2; 7 nucleotides match TRBD1. CDR1 is MGHDK and CDR2 is SYGVNS in the germline V gene. V lost 3 bases and J lost 7; bases outside the gene matches: 5. This CDR3 region has 13 residues. CDR3 bases: TGTGCCAGCAGTGATCGTCGGACAGGTGGCTACACCTTC. Translation gives CASSDRRTGGYTF.

This clonotype was detected many times. The chain links TRBV7-7 to TRBJ2-1, with TRBD1 matching over 7 bases. V lost 5 bases to trimming and J lost 7 bases; unmatched junction nucleotides: 14. Germline values: CDR1 SSHAT, CDR2 FNYEAQ (reference sequence). The CDR3 has 16 amino acids. The CDR3 DNA is TGTGCCAGCAGCCCCGACCGGACCAGGGGGAGTAATGAGCAGTTCTTC. Protein product: CASSPDRTRGSNEQFF.

A word on this clonotype: Its ends do not fully match the called genes, so a read error is possible. This rearrangement joins TRBV7-9 to TRBJ2-5; D uncertain. Germline V gene data show CDR1 as SEHNR and CDR2 as FQNEAQ (reference sequence). The CDR3 is 15 amino acids. The CDR3 spells CAGSRRVDAQETQYF. In DNA form, the CDR3 reads TGTGCCGGCAGCCGTCGGGTGGATGCGCAAGAGACCCAGTACTTC.

The rearrangement links TRBV29-1 to TRBJ1-4; TRBD1 agrees at 9 bases. The V gene's germline CDR1 is SQVTM and CDR2 ANQGSEA. The CDR3 totals 15 residues. Unmatched junction bases numbered 6, after V lost 2 bases and J lost 5 bases. The CDR3 sequence: CSVERLGQGNEKLFF. CDR3 DNA sequence: TGCAGCGTTGAACGCTTGGGACAGGGAAATGAAAAACTGTTTTTT.

This chain uses TRBV5-1 with TRBJ1-1; 9 bases agree with TRBD1. In germline, CDR1 is SGHRS, CDR2 YFSETQ. The length of the CDR3 is 14 residues. The V gene end was trimmed by 4 bases and the J gene end by 4 bases; junction bases not matched to a gene: 5. CDR3 DNA sequence: TGCGCCAGCAGCGGACAGGGGTTCGCCACTGAAGCTTTCTTT. Translation gives CASSGQGFATEAFF.

This clonotype came up a few times. This chain links TRBV4-1 with TRBJ1-5, with 7 bases aligning to TRBD1. CDR3 length: 17 residues. The V gene's germline CDR1 is MGHRA and CDR2 YSYEKL. Trimming cost V 0 bases and J 4 bases; bases outside gene matches: 9. CDR3 nucleotide sequence: TGCGCCAGCAGCCAAGATGTACCCGGGACAGAGAATCAGCCCCAGCATTTT. This translates into CASSQDVPGTENQPQHF.

This clonotype was counted between two and nine times. This chain connects TRBV5-5 to TRBJ2-1; no clear D. This CDR3 has 15 residues. V dropped 3 bases and J dropped 8 bases, with 18 bases sitting between them. Germline CDR1 SGHKS, CDR2 YYEKEE (reference sequence). The CDR3 is CASSSHDALSHEQFF. The CDR3 DNA is TGTGCCAGCAGCTCCCACGACGCGCTAAGTCATGAGCAGTTCTTC. Full variable domain (outside the CDR3, taken from reference TRBV5-5 and TRBJ2-1): DAGVTQSPTHLIKTRGQQVTLRCSPISGHKSVSWYQQVLGQGPQFIFQYYEKEERGRGNFPDRFSARQFPNYSSELNVNALLLGDSALYLCASSSHDALSHEQFFGPGTRLTVL.

This chain's CDR3 is CASSFAGGTGTEAFF. The CDR3 nucleotides read TGTGCCAGCAGTTTCGCAGGGGGCACTGGGACTGAAGCTTTCTTT. The chain employs TRBV27 and TRBJ1-1; 8 bases are a match to TRBD1. CDR1 MNHEY and CDR2 SMNVEV come from the germline V gene (reference sequence). Trimming removed 3 bases from V and 5 bases from J; junction bases left unmatched: 8. CDR3 size: 15 residues.

This clonotype was counted a single time. The chain links TRBV6-6 to TRBJ1-5; 7 positions match TRBD1. This CDR3 has 13 amino acids. In germline, CDR1 is MNHNY, CDR2 SVGAGI (reference sequence). The V and J ends lost 2 bases and 7 bases, in that order; junction bases with no gene match: 2. CDR3 sequence: CASSYGQAQPQHF. Written as DNA, the CDR3 is TGTGCCAGCAGTTACGGACAGGCCCAGCCCCAGCATTTT.

This chain connects TRBV5-6 to TRBJ2-6; 9 positions agree with TRBD1. V was pared by 7 bases and J by 0 bases, with 5 bases of the junction left unmatched. Germline V gene lookup returns CDR1 SGHDT and CDR2 YYEEEE. The CDR3 is made up of 16 amino acids. CDR3 sequence: CASRTGDDSGANVLTF. Written as DNA, the CDR3 is TGTGCCAGCCGGACAGGGGACGACTCTGGGGCCAACGTCCTGACTTTC. Combining the CDR3 with reference TRBV5-6 and TRBJ2-6 gives the whole variable domain DAGVTQSPTHLIKTRGQQVTLRCSPKSGHDTVSWYQQALGQGPQFIFQYYEEEERQRGNFPDRFSGHQFPNYSSELNVNALLLGDSALYLCASRTGDDSGANVLTFGAGSRLTVL.

V usage is TRBV12-3 or TRBV12-4 and J usage is TRBJ2-7, with D possibly being TRBD1 (6 bases). The CDR3 length is 15 residues. With 2 bases removed from V and 2 bases from J, the gap between germline ends came to 13 bases. The CDR3, as DNA: TGTGCCAGCAGTTTATCCTCGACAGGCGCCTACGAGCAGTACTTC. Amino acids: CASSLSSTGAYEQYF.

The V and J genes are TRBV4-3 and TRBJ2-1, with a weak D call TRBD2 (6 bases). Germline V gene sequence: CDR1 LGHNA, CDR2 YSLEER. Trimming pared 1 base from V and 4 bases from J, leaving 14 bases between. The CDR3 is 16 residues long. CDR3 DNA: TGCGCCAGCAGCCAAGTTACTTACGCGGGGTACAATGAGCAGTTCTTC. Translating it yields CASSQVTYAGYNEQFF.

The J gene is TRBJ2-7, the V gene TRBV14, with unresolved D. Germline CDR1 is SGHDN and CDR2 is FVKESK. The CDR3 is 18 amino acids. The V end lost 4 bases, the J end lost 3 bases, and 25 bases lay between the germline ends. This CDR3 is CASSLFLPRTRPDYEQYF. The CDR3 bases are TGTGCCAGCAGCCTATTTTTACCCCGGACCCGCCCGGACTACGAGCAGTACTTC.

This clonotype occurred a few times. The chain carries TRBV9 and TRBJ1-2; no clear D. Germline CDR1 reads SGDLS; CDR2 reads YYNGEE. Trimming took 0 bases from V and 4 from J, leaving 13 bases between them. This CDR3 spans 15 amino acids. The CDR3 sequence is CASSVGVAVSYGYTF. CDR3 DNA sequence: TGTGCCAGCAGCGTAGGGGTGGCAGTAAGCTATGGCTACACCTTC.